This entry concerns a single T cell receptor (beta chain). What it binds is not known. This sample was taken from a study of human T cells and chemical hapten exposure. Time point specified: patch test 3, about 24 weeks after DPC sensitization. Treatment specified: therapeutic diphenylcyclopropenone sensitization with weekly scalp DPC. MiXCR, applied by TCRdb to the RACE reads, yields one record per CDR3 protein. The profile shows under 200,000 distinct CDR3 sequences, about 30% of them singletons. Findings of the study overall: Alopecia in all donors means immunity may differ from healthy individuals.

The CDR3 covers 14 residues. Germline CDR1 is MGHDK and CDR2 is SYGVNS. V was clipped by 3 bases and J by 2 bases, with 10 bases between them. The TCR was taken from a woman aged 18-29 years with alopecia areata. Some clones in this sample may be carry-over from other donors' samples. The V gene is TRBV25-1, the J gene TRBJ2-5, with D perhaps matching TRBD2 (5 bases). The sequencing here drew on whole blood, taken in connection with sensitization to the hapten diphenylcyclopropenone (DPC). The DNA of the CDR3 is TGTGCCAGCAGTGATCTAGCCACTCAAGAGACCCAGTACTTC. Its protein product is CASSDLATQETQYF.